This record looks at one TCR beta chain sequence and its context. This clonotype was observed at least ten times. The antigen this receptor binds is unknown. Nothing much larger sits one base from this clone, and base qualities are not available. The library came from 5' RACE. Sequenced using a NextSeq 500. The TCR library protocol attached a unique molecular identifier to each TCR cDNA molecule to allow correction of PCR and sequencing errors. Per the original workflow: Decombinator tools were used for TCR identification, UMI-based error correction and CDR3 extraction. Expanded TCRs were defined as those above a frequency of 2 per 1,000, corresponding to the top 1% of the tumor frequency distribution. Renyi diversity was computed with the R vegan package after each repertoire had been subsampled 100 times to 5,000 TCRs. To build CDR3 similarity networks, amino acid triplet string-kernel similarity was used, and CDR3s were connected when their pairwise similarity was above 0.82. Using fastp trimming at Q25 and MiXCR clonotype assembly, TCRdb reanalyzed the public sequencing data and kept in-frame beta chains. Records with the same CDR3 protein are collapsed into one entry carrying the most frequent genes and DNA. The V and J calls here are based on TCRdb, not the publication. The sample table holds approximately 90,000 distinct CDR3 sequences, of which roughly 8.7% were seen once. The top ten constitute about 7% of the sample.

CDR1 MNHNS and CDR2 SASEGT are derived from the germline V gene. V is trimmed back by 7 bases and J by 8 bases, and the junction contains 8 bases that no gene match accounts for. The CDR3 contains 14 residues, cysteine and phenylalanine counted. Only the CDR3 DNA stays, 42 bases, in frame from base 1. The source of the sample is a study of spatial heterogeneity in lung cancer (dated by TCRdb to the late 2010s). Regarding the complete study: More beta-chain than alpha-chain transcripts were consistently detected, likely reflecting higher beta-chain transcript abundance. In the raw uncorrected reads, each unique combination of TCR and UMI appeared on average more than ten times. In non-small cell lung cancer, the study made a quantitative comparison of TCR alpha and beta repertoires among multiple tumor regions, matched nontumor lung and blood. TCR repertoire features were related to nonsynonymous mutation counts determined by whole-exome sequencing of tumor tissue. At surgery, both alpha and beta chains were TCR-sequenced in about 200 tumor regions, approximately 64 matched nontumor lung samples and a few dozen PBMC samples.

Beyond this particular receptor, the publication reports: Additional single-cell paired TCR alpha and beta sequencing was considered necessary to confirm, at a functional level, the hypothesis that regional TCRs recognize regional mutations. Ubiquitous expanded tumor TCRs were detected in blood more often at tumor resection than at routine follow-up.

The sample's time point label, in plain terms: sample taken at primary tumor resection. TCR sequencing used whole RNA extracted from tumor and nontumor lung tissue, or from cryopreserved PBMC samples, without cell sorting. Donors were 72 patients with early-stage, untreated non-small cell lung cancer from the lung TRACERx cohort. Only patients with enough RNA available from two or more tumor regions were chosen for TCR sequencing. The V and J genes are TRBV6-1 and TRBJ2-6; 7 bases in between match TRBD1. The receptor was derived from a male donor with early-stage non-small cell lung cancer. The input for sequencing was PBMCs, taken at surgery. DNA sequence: TGTGCCAGCACCCCCGACAGGGTAACCAACGTCCTGACTTTC. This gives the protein CASTPDRVTNVLTF.